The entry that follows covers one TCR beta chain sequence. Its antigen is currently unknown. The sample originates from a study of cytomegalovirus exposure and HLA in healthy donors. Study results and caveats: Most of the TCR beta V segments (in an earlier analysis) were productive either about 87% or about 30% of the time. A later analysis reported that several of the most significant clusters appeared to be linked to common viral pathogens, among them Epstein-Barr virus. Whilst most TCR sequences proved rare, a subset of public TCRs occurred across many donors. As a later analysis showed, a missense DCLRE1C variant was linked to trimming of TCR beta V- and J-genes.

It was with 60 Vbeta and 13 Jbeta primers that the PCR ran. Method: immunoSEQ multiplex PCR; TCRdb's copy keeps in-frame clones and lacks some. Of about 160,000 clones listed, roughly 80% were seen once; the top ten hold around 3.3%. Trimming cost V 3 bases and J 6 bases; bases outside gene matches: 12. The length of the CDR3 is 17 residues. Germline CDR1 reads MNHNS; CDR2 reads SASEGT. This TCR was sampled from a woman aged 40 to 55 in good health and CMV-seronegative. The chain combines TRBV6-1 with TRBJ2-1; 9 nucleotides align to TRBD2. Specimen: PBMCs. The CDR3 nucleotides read TGTGCCAGCAGTGACCGACTCTCTAGCGGGGTACTCAATGAGCAGTTCTTC. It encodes CASSDRLSSGVLNEQFF.